This TCR beta chain was obtained from a study of T cells in Graves' hyperthyroidism and ophthalmopathy. Study information: Specimen type is peripheral blood, collected at initial diagnosis prior to any treatment.

By frequency in the sample, this clonotype is medium-sized (0.01 to 0.1%). As yet, its antigen is unknown. RNA transcripts were the template for amplifying TCR beta CDR3 regions. A set of HTBI primers served as the primers for a first-round RT-PCR of the TCR CDR3. TCRdb itself ran the multiplex PCR reads through MiXCR, one entry per CDR3 protein. The sample holds some 650,000 distinct CDR3 sequences; about a sixth are singletons and the top ten take roughly 3.3%. Study-wide results and limits: Blood held most thyroid clonotypes expanded above 0.001 frequency.

Each 10 ml fresh peripheral blood draw supplied the PBMCs. Germline values: CDR1 SNHLY, CDR2 FYNNEI. After removal of 2 bases from V and 4 bases from J, the junction contained 4 bases not matched to a gene. The CDR3 loop spans 15 amino acids. This clonotype originated in a woman between 40 and 55 years old with Graves' ophthalmopathy. This chain joins TRBV2 and TRBJ2-3; 9 bases are a match to TRBD2. The sample was blood. The CDR3 region is CASSEWLAGADTQYF. The DNA for the CDR3 is TGTGCCAGCAGTGAATGGTTAGCGGGAGCAGATACGCAGTATTTT.